Presented here are 4 T cell receptor beta chains from one specimen sequenced in a study of blood T cell repertoires in COVID-19. TCRdb's copy holds only in-frame clones and misses some; the assay was immunoSEQ multiplex PCR. The data contain 40,000 to 55,000 clones, more than 75% of them singletons. The sequenced sample consisted of peripheral blood. The receptor source for this set is a man aged 65 to 85 with acute or convalescent COVID-19.

The V call is TRBV25-1, the J call TRBJ2-7; TRBD2 matches at 8 bases. CDR3 size: 17 residues. The V gene's germline CDR1 is MGHDK and CDR2 SYGVNS. J lost 6 bases, V lost 6 bases, and 19 bases had no gene match. The CDR3 here is CASSRGWSSGEGGEQYF. DNA of the CDR3: TGTGCCAGCAGCCGAGGTTGGAGTAGCGGGGAGGGGGGCGAGCAGTACTTC.

The J gene is TRBJ2-2, the V gene TRBV7-2; D is unresolved. Germline-derived CDR1 and CDR2 are SGHTA and FQGNSA. V lost 3 bases, J lost 6 bases, and 8 bases lay in between. This CDR3 contains 13 residues. In DNA form, the CDR3 reads TGTGCCAGCAGCTTTATTACTCCCGGGGAGCTGTTTTTT. It translates to CASSFITPGELFF.

The rearrangement joins TRBV7-2 to TRBJ2-5, with unresolved D. Germline V lookup: CDR1 SGHTA, CDR2 FQGNSA. The V and J ends lost 3 bases and 5 bases respectively, with 7 bases between them. The CDR3 totals 12 residues. For the CDR3, the DNA is TGTGCCAGCAGCTTCTACGGGGAGACCCAGTACTTC. Translation gives CASSFYGETQYF. Variable domain in full (rest from reference TRBV7-2 and TRBJ2-5): GAGVSQSPSNKVTEKGKDVELRCDPISGHTALYWYRQSLGQGLEFLIYFQGNSAPDKSGLPSDRFSAERTGGSVSTLTIQRTQQEDSAVYLCASSFYGETQYFGPGTRLLVL.

The V gene is TRBV5-1, the J gene TRBJ1-1; no clear D gene. The CDR3 sequence is 15 residues long. From germline, CDR1 is SGHRS and CDR2 YFSETQ. Trimming took off 2 bases at V and 3 bases at J, with 14 bases between the two ends. For the CDR3, the DNA is TGCGCCAGCAGCTTAGGCGGGTGGGGTGACACTGAAGCTTTCTTT. The encoded protein is CASSLGGWGDTEAFF.